This passage covers 19 T cell receptor beta chains from one sample sequenced in a study of T cells and Merkel cell carcinoma outcomes. The data were produced by immunoSEQ multiplex PCR, yet TCRdb's version contains in-frame clones alone and is incomplete. The sample holds some 16,000 clones; roughly 79% are singletons and the top ten take around 10%. Sequenced sample: tumor tissue from Merkel cell carcinoma. These receptors were taken from a human donor with Merkel cell carcinoma.

The rearrangement uses TRBV5-6 and TRBJ2-7, with unresolved D. Germline V gene lookup returns CDR1 SGHDT and CDR2 YYEEEE. V was cut by 0 bases and J by 5 bases, with 12 bases left in between. The CDR3 sequence is 14 residues long. In DNA, the CDR3 is TGTGCCAGCAGCTTGGGCACTATTAATCACGAGCAGTACTTC. Amino acid sequence: CASSLGTINHEQYF.

This clone turned up a few times. CDR3 amino acids: CASSPGAAGANVLTF. The CDR3 nucleotides are TGTGCCAGCAGCCCGGGGGCGGCTGGGGCCAACGTCCTGACTTTC. This sequence joins TRBV6-5 and TRBJ2-6, with D tentatively TRBD1 or TRBD2 (6 bases each). The germline gives CDR1 MNHEY, CDR2 SVGAGI. The CDR3 sequence is 15 residues long. Trimming removed 6 bases from V and 2 bases from J, with 11 bases in between.

This clone has just one count. The chain joins TRBV5-1 to TRBJ1-1, with TRBD1 matching 7 bases. Trimming took 4 bases from V and 2 from J; bases not matched to a gene: 5. The CDR3 spans 14 residues. Germline V lookup: CDR1 SGHRS, CDR2 YFSETQ. CDR3 in amino acids: CASSRDRANTEAFF. In nucleotides, the CDR3 is TGCGCCAGCAGCCGCGACAGGGCTAACACTGAAGCTTTCTTT. Full variable domain (rest looked up from reference TRBV5-1 and TRBJ1-1): KAGVTQTPRYLIKTRGQQVTLSCSPISGHRSVSWYQQTPGQGLQFLFEYFSETQRNKGNFPGRFSGRQFSNSRSEMNVSTLELGDSALYLCASSRDRANTEAFFGQGTRLTVV.

V gene TRBV5-1 combines with J gene TRBJ2-5, with D possibly matching TRBD1 (6 bases). The CDR3 extends over 14 amino acids. With 4 bases removed from V and 1 base from J, the gap between germline ends came to 11 bases. Germline V gene lookup returns CDR1 SGHRS and CDR2 YFSETQ. The CDR3 DNA sequence: TGCGCCAGCAGCCGGGACATGTCCCAAGAGACCCAGTACTTC. Translating gives CASSRDMSQETQYF. Combining the CDR3 with reference TRBV5-1 and TRBJ2-5 gives the whole variable domain KAGVTQTPRYLIKTRGQQVTLSCSPISGHRSVSWYQQTPGQGLQFLFEYFSETQRNKGNFPGRFSGRQFSNSRSEMNVSTLELGDSALYLCASSRDMSQETQYFGPGTRLLVL.

This clone showed up just once. J is TRBJ2-2 and V is TRBV11-3; D possibly matches TRBD1 or TRBD2 (5 bases each). Trimming removed 5 bases at V and 0 bases at J, with 13 bases between. The CDR3 loop spans 16 amino acids. CDR1 is SGHNT, CDR2 YENEEA, per germline. CDR3 region: CASSRDLYANTGELFF. As DNA, the CDR3 is TGTGCCAGCAGCAGGGACCTCTACGCGAACACCGGGGAGCTGTTTTTT.

The chain joins TRBV9 to TRBJ2-1; D is uncertain. Germline V gives CDR1 SGDLS, CDR2 YYNGEE. With 0 bases removed from V and 7 bases from J, the gap between germline ends came to 11 bases. This CDR3 is 14 amino acids long. The CDR3 nucleotides read TGTGCCAGCAGCGTAGCTGGCCTCAGGAATGAGCAGTTCTTC. It is translated as CASSVAGLRNEQFF. The full variable domain, completed using reference TRBV9 and TRBJ2-1, is DSGVTQTPKHLITATGQRVTLRCSPRSGDLSVYWYQQSLDQGLQFLIQYYNGEERAKGNILERFSAQQFPDLHSELNLSSLELGDSALYFCASSVAGLRNEQFFGPGTRLTVL.

This clone was counted a few times. The CDR3 region is CATKGAVNPHQPQHF. The CDR3 DNA follows: TGTGCCACCAAGGGGGCTGTGAATCCCCATCAGCCCCAGCATTTT. The chain couples TRBV10-3 to TRBJ1-5, with 7 bases lining up with TRBD1. Germline V lookup: CDR1 ENHRY, CDR2 SYGVKD. After removal of 10 bases from V and 5 bases from J, the junction contained 14 bases not matched to a gene. This CDR3 has 15 amino acids.

The V gene is TRBV6-6, the J gene TRBJ1-1; TRBD1 agrees at 8 bases. CDR3 length: 16 residues. The junction had 10 bases not matched to a gene; V was cut back by 2 bases and J by 5 bases. Per germline, CDR1 MNHNY and CDR2 SVGAGI (reference sequence). CDR3: CASSYPYQGARTEAFF. CDR3 coding DNA: TGTGCCAGCAGTTACCCGTATCAGGGGGCTAGGACTGAAGCTTTCTTT.

J is TRBJ2-1 and V is TRBV19; tentative D call: TRBD2 (5 bases). The CDR3 totals 13 residues. Germline V gene sequence: CDR1 LNHDA, CDR2 SQIVND (reference sequence). Trimming stripped 1 base from V and 9 bases from J, with 10 bases between. The CDR3 nucleotides are TGTGCCAGTAGTATAGCGCAAAGCGGTGAGCAGTTCTTC. Translating it yields CASSIAQSGEQFF.

The J gene is TRBJ1-1, the V gene TRBV20-1; no reliable D call. CDR3 length: 11 amino acids. Germline loops: CDR1 DFQATT, CDR2 SNEGSKA (reference sequence). The V end was cut by 1 base, the J end by 11 bases, with 11 bases between. The CDR3 nucleotides are TGCAGTGCTAGAGTAACCCTGATTGCTTTCTTT. Its translation is CSARVTLIAFF.

The V and J genes are TRBV27 and TRBJ1-6; tentatively, D is TRBD1 (5 bases). Per the germline V gene, CDR1 is MNHEY and CDR2 is SMNVEV (reference sequence). The CDR3 loop spans 16 amino acids. The V end lost 5 bases, the J end lost 6 bases, and 17 bases lay between the germline ends. The CDR3 spells CASSLRAKGSNSPLHF. CDR3 in DNA: TGTGCCAGCAGTCTACGAGCCAAGGGGAGTAATTCACCCCTCCACTTT.

Note on this clone: Here the CDR3 omits its conserved ending phenylalanine or tryptophan, so a read error is the likely source. The chain is built from TRBV5-4 and TRBJ1-3, with 10 nucleotides matching TRBD1. Germline-derived CDR1 and CDR2 are SGHNT and YYREEE (reference sequence). There are 15 residues in the CDR3. Trimming took 4 bases from V and 3 from J; bases not matched to a gene: 4. CDR3 DNA sequence: TGTGCCAGCAGCAACGGACAGGGGGATGGAAACACCATATATGTT. It specifies CASSNGQGDGNTIYV.

Only a few counts were recorded for this clone. The V call is TRBV7-9, the J call TRBJ2-3; D uncertain. Germline V gene lookup returns CDR1 SEHNR and CDR2 FQNEAQ (reference sequence). The length of the CDR3 is 15 residues. Trimming stripped 2 bases from V and 0 bases from J, with 9 bases between. The CDR3 DNA is TGTGCCAGCAGCTTACTAGGGTCTAGCACAGATACGCAGTATTTT. Its translation is CASSLLGSSTDTQYF.

Here the CDR3 reads CSAPLDGSDQETQYF. CDR3 bases: TGCAGCGCCCCATTAGATGGCAGTGATCAAGAGACCCAGTACTTC. The V and J genes are TRBV29-1 and TRBJ2-5; D call uncertain. The germline V and J ends were trimmed by 7 bases and 2 bases, with 20 bases remaining between them. Germline values: CDR1 SQVTM, CDR2 ANQGSEA. The CDR3 is made up of 15 amino acids.

For this clone: At one end, the junction sequence differs from germline, possibly due to a read error. This sequence joins TRBV15 and TRBJ1-4; a possible D gene is TRBD1 (6 bases). The CDR3 totals 15 residues. Germline V gene sequence: CDR1 LNHNV, CDR2 YYDKDF (reference sequence). The CDR3 DNA reads as TGTGCCACCAGTAGAGATCGGGGGGGCCGGGAAAAACTGTTTTTT. Translation gives CATSRDRGGREKLFF.

This clone was seen a single time. The chain joins TRBV5-4 to TRBJ2-7; 10 bases match TRBD1. Germline CDR1 and CDR2: SGHNT and YYREEE (reference sequence). The CDR3 is 16 residues long. V gave up 5 bases and J gave up 3 bases; unmatched junction bases: 11. Here the CDR3 reads CASSPSPGTGVYEQYF. In nucleotides, the CDR3 is TGTGCCAGCAGTCCCTCCCCCGGGACAGGGGTCTACGAGCAGTACTTC.

The sample holds one count of this clone. The V call is TRBV29-1, the J call TRBJ1-3; possibly TRBD1 for D (5 bases). Germline V gene data show CDR1 as SQVTM and CDR2 as ANQGSEA. V lost 1 base, J lost 4 bases, and 8 bases lay in between. CDR3 length equals 13 residues. CDR3 nucleotides: TGCAGCGTTGAAGGAGGGGACGGAAACACCATATATTTT. The encoded protein is CSVEGGDGNTIYF.

The rearrangement joins TRBV5-1 to TRBJ2-1; D may match TRBD1 or TRBD2 (7 bases each). Looked up from germline, CDR1 is SGHRS and CDR2 is YFSETQ. The CDR3 totals 14 residues. V was pared by 3 bases and J by 8 bases, with 15 bases between. In DNA form, the CDR3 reads TGCGCCAGCAGCTCAGGGGGGGCGCGCTATGAGCAGTTCTTC. Translated: CASSSGGARYEQFF.

V is TRBV6-5 and J is TRBJ1-4; D is perhaps TRBD1 (6 bases). Trimming cost V 6 bases and J 8 bases, with 16 bases left between them. Germline V gives CDR1 MNHEY, CDR2 SVGAGI. This CDR3 spans 14 amino acids. The CDR3 nucleotides read TGTGCCAGCAGCCAGCTCAGGGGTGGGGAAAAACTGTTTTTT. It yields the protein CASSQLRGGEKLFF.